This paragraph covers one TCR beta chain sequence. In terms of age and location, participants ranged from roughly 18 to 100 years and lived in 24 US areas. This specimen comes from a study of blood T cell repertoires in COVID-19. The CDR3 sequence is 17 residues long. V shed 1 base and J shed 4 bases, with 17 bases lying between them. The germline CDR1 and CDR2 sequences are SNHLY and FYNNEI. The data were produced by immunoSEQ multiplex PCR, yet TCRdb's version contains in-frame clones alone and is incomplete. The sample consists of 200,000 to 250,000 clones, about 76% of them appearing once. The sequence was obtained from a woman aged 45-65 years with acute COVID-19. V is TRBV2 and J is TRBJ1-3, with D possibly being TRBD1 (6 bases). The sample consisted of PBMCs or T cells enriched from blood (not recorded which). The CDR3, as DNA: TGTGCCAGCAGTGAAGGGTTAGGTCAGGGGATCGGAAACACCATATATTTT. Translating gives CASSEGLGQGIGNTIYF. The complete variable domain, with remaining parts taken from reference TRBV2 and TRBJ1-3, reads EPEVTQTPSHQVTQMGQEVILRCVPISNHLYFYWYRQILGQKVEFLVSFYNNEISEKSEIFDDQFSVERPDGSNFTLKIRSTKLEDSAMYFCASSEGLGQGIGNTIYFGEGSWLTVV.